One sample yielded the 29 T cell receptor beta chains listed below, sequenced in a study of blood T cell repertoires in COVID-19. Profiled with immunoSEQ multiplex PCR; TCRdb holds only in-frame clones, not every one. Of roughly 87,000 clones in the sample, around 86% are singletons; the top ten hold approximately 8.1%. What was sequenced was peripheral blood. The receptors stem from a man aged 45-60 years with active COVID-19.

The chain has TRBV19 and TRBJ2-6; a possible D gene is TRBD2 (5 bases). The CDR3 sequence is 15 residues long. Germline CDR1 is LNHDA and CDR2 is SQIVND (reference sequence). Trimming stripped 2 bases from V and 1 base from J, with 6 bases between. CDR3 DNA sequence: TGTGCCAGTAGTATAAGAGGGTCTGGGGCCAACGTCCTGACTTTC. Translated: CASSIRGSGANVLTF.

The chain employs TRBV2 and TRBJ2-5, with 10 bases fitting TRBD2. The CDR3 covers 13 residues. CDR1 is SNHLY, CDR2 FYNNEI, per germline. Trimming at V came to 8 bases and at J to 1 base, leaving 1 base not matched to a gene. CDR3 nucleotides: TGTGCCAGCCGGACTAGCGGCCAAGAGACCCAGTACTTC. It yields the protein CASRTSGQETQYF. The variable domain in full, with the rest retrieved from reference TRBV2 and TRBJ2-5, is EPEVTQTPSHQVTQMGQEVILRCVPISNHLYFYWYRQILGQKVEFLVSFYNNEISEKSEIFDDQFSVERPDGSNFTLKIRSTKLEDSAMYFCASRTSGQETQYFGPGTRLLVL.

This clone was counted a single time. The V and J genes are TRBV2 and TRBJ2-4; TRBD1 matches at 8 bases. The J segment lost 6 bases and the V segment lost 11 bases, leaving 18 bases of the junction unmatched. Germline lookup yields CDR1 SNHLY and CDR2 FYNNEI. The CDR3 sequence is 16 residues long. CDR3 in amino acids: CAHKNGAGGFRNIQYF. In DNA form, the CDR3 reads TGTGCCCACAAAAACGGGGCAGGGGGCTTTAGAAACATTCAGTACTTC.

The chain employs TRBV5-6 and TRBJ2-7, with D hard to call. The V gene lost 4 bases and the J gene lost 7 bases, with 12 bases spanning the gap. The CDR3 is 12 amino acids. Germline V gives CDR1 SGHDT, CDR2 YYEEEE. The CDR3 bases are TGTGCCAGCAGCCTTATTTTGCGGGAGCAGTACTTC. This codes for CASSLILREQYF. Complete variable domain (other parts from reference TRBV5-6 and TRBJ2-7): DAGVTQSPTHLIKTRGQQVTLRCSPKSGHDTVSWYQQALGQGPQFIFQYYEEEERQRGNFPDRFSGHQFPNYSSELNVNALLLGDSALYLCASSLILREQYFGPGTRLTVT.

The chain employs TRBV6-1 and TRBJ2-1; TRBD2 aligns across 11 bases. Germline V gene data show CDR1 as MNHNS and CDR2 as SASEGT. With 2 bases clipped from V and 5 bases from J, the junction kept 5 bases outside the gene matches. The CDR3 length is 16 residues. The CDR3 here is CASSELLAGGDNEQFF. As DNA, the CDR3 is TGTGCCAGCAGTGAACTTTTAGCGGGAGGGGACAATGAGCAGTTCTTC.

The rearrangement uses TRBV4-1 and TRBJ1-5, with a possible D match to TRBD1 (6 bases). The CDR3 loop spans 15 amino acids. With 1 base removed from V and 1 base from J, the gap between germline ends came to 8 bases. Germline V gene sequence: CDR1 MGHRA, CDR2 YSYEKL. CDR3 loop: CASSQGRGSNQPQHF. CDR3 nucleotides: TGCGCCAGCAGCCAAGGCAGGGGAAGCAATCAGCCCCAGCATTTT.

The CDR3 loop reads CASSTGNEQFF. CDR3 DNA: TGTGCCAGCAGTACCGGCAATGAGCAGTTCTTC. The J gene is TRBJ2-1, the V gene TRBV27; D unclear. Germline V gene sequence: CDR1 MNHEY, CDR2 SMNVEV (reference sequence). The CDR3 is made up of 11 amino acids. Trimming took off 5 bases at V and 6 bases at J, with 5 bases between the two ends.

This chain uses TRBV27 with TRBJ2-5; possibly TRBD1 for D (6 bases). Trimming took 7 bases from V and 5 from J, leaving 20 bases between them. CDR3 size: 15 residues. Per germline, CDR1 MNHEY and CDR2 SMNVEV (reference sequence). CDR3 DNA: TGTGCCAGCACCCCTTTTTCAGGGGCGAAGGAGACCCAGTACTTC. It codes for CASTPFSGAKETQYF.

The chain uses TRBV7-6 and TRBJ2-7, with 12 nucleotides matching TRBD1. In germline, CDR1 is SGHVS, CDR2 FNYEAQ. V dropped 4 bases and J dropped 5; count of bases not matched to a gene: 18. The length of the CDR3 is 19 residues. As DNA, the CDR3 is TGTGCCAGCAGCTCCGGGACAGGGGGCTGGCGGGCGCGCATGGACGAGCAGTACTTC. It translates to CASSSGTGGWRARMDEQYF.

The rearrangement uses TRBV4-3 and TRBJ2-6; no reliable D call. The germline V gene has CDR1 LGHNA and CDR2 YSLEER. The CDR3 loop spans 14 amino acids. The V and J ends lost 4 bases and 2 bases respectively, with 6 bases between them. The CDR3 nucleotides are TGCGCCAGCAGCCTTAAAACTGGGGCCAACGTCCTGACTTTC. This translates into CASSLKTGANVLTF.

This clone was picked up one time. The rearrangement links TRBV6-1 to TRBJ1-2; 11 nucleotides match TRBD1. J lost 7 bases, V lost 1 base, and 2 bases had no gene match. Germline loops: CDR1 MNHNS, CDR2 SASEGT. The CDR3 loop spans 14 amino acids. The CDR3 reads CASSEGTGGFGYTF. CDR3 coding DNA: TGTGCCAGCAGTGAAGGGACAGGGGGCTTTGGCTACACCTTC.

The rearrangement uses TRBV7-7 and TRBJ1-3, with 7 bases that match TRBD1. The junction had 2 bases not matched to a gene; V was cut back by 5 bases and J by 1 base. The CDR3 has 14 amino acids. Per the germline V gene, CDR1 is SSHAT and CDR2 is FNYEAQ (reference sequence). CDR3 sequence reads: CASSPTGSGNTIYF. The DNA for the CDR3 is TGTGCCAGCAGCCCGACAGGGTCTGGAAACACCATATATTTT.

This rearrangement joins TRBV5-8 to TRBJ2-2; 10 bases fit TRBD1. This CDR3 contains 16 residues. Trimming took 4 bases from V and 2 from J; bases not matched to a gene: 5. Germline values: CDR1 SGHTS, CDR2 YDEGEE. CDR3 region: CASSPGTGVNTGELFF. Written as DNA, the CDR3 is TGTGCCAGCAGCCCTGGGACAGGGGTTAACACCGGGGAGCTGTTTTTT. Complete variable domain (other parts from reference TRBV5-8 and TRBJ2-2): EAGVTQSPTHLIKTRGQQATLRCSPISGHTSVYWYQQALGLGLQFLLWYDEGEERNRGNFPPRFSGRQFPNYSSELNVNALELEDSALYLCASSPGTGVNTGELFFGEGSRLTVL.

This clone was seen once. The chain employs TRBV14 and TRBJ1-1, with D perhaps matching TRBD1 (5 bases). The CDR3 covers 18 residues. Trimming pared 0 bases from V and 1 base from J, leaving 18 bases between. The germline CDR1 and CDR2 sequences are SGHDN and FVKESK. The CDR3 region has the DNA TGTGCCAGCAGCCAAGATCAAGGTTTTGGGGCAGAGAACACTGAAGCTTTCTTT. Its translation is CASSQDQGFGAENTEAFF.

The rearrangement uses TRBV18 and TRBJ1-6, with TRBD1 matching over 8 bases. The CDR3 loop spans 15 amino acids. The J segment lost 9 bases and the V segment lost 3 bases, leaving 7 bases of the junction unmatched. From germline, CDR1 is KGHSH and CDR2 LQKENI. This CDR3 is CASSPQTGEGSPLHF. CDR3 bases: TGTGCCAGCTCACCCCAGACAGGGGAAGGTTCACCCCTCCACTTT.

The chain links TRBV7-8 to TRBJ2-6; 12 positions agree with TRBD1. V lost 6 bases to trimming and J lost 3 bases; unmatched junction nucleotides: 9. CDR1 and CDR2 (germline): SGHVS, FQNEAQ. The CDR3 runs 18 residues. The CDR3 spells CASSYAGQGARGANVLTF. CDR3 in DNA: TGTGCCAGCAGTTACGCGGGACAGGGGGCGCGTGGGGCCAACGTCCTGACTTTC.

There are a few counts of this clone. The V and J genes are TRBV11-2 and TRBJ1-2; 10 nucleotides agree with TRBD1. The CDR3 is made up of 14 amino acids. J was trimmed by 8 bases and V by 6 bases; bases with no gene match: 9. Germline V gene sequence: CDR1 SGHAT, CDR2 FQNNGV. CDR3 sequence: CASSFSGTGEGYTF. The DNA for the CDR3 is TGTGCCAGCAGTTTTTCCGGGACAGGGGAAGGCTACACCTTC.

About this clone itself: At one of its ends the junction is not consistent with the germline gene, which may arise from a read error. V is TRBV7-9 and J is TRBJ1-2, with D perhaps matching TRBD1 (6 bases). The CDR3 totals 11 residues. The germline gives CDR1 SEHNR, CDR2 FQNEAQ (reference sequence). Here the CDR3 DNA reads TGTGCCAGCAGCTCTACCGGACAGCCCGCCTTC. Encoded protein: CASSSTGQPAF.

The chain carries TRBV6-2 or TRBV6-3 and TRBJ2-3, with 10 nucleotides matching TRBD1. Trimming removed 2 bases from V and 3 bases from J; junction bases left unmatched: 14. Germline V gives CDR1 MNHEY, CDR2 SVGEGT. The CDR3 totals 19 residues. The CDR3 reads CASSYRGQGLGYATDTQYF. The CDR3, as DNA: TGTGCCAGCAGTTACAGGGGACAGGGGTTAGGATACGCGACAGATACGCAGTATTTT.

The V call is TRBV27, the J call TRBJ2-1, with no clear D. Germline CDR1 is MNHEY and CDR2 is SMNVEV (reference sequence). CDR3 length: 11 amino acids. V gave up 5 bases and J gave up 4 bases, with 3 bases separating them. DNA of the CDR3: TGTGCCAGCAGTGAGTACAATGAGCAGTTCTTC. Translating it yields CASSEYNEQFF.

The V call is TRBV6-5, the J call TRBJ2-7; TRBD1 is a possible D gene (6 bases). The length of the CDR3 is 15 residues. Trimming took off 11 bases at V and 8 bases at J, with 28 bases between the two ends. Germline V gives CDR1 MNHEY, CDR2 SVGAGI. The CDR3 DNA follows: TGTGCCGGCACGGCAACAACTCAGGGGAATGGGAAGCAGTACTTC. Translated: CAGTATTQGNGKQYF.

The chain joins TRBV6-5 to TRBJ1-3; maybe TRBD1 (5 bases). The CDR3 extends over 13 amino acids. The germline V gene has CDR1 MNHEY and CDR2 SVGAGI. V lost 7 bases, J lost 4 bases, and 11 bases lay in between. The CDR3 nucleotides read TGTGCCAGCATGACCAGGGAAGGAAACACCATATATTTT. It encodes CASMTREGNTIYF.

V usage is TRBV11-2 and J usage is TRBJ2-7, with a possible D match to TRBD2 (5 bases). Trimming removed 5 bases at V and 6 bases at J, with 14 bases between. CDR1 is SGHAT, CDR2 FQNNGV, per germline. This CDR3 spans 13 amino acids. CDR3 DNA sequence: TGTGCCAGCAGCATTTCACTAGGAGCCGAGCAGTACTTC. Translation: CASSISLGAEQYF.

The V and J genes are TRBV28 and TRBJ2-1, with 9 positions matching TRBD2. J was trimmed by 6 bases and V by 5 bases; bases with no gene match: 20. The germline V gene has CDR1 MDHEN and CDR2 SYDVKM. This CDR3 comprises 19 residues. In nucleotides, the CDR3 is TGTGCCAGCAGTATACCCCCCATTCGGAGCGGGAGGTCGGGCAATGAGCAGTTCTTC. Its translation: CASSIPPIRSGRSGNEQFF.

Only a few counts were recorded for this clone. The chain uses TRBV5-1 and TRBJ1-1; a possible D gene is TRBD1 (5 bases). Per germline, CDR1 SGHRS and CDR2 YFSETQ. The CDR3 has 13 residues. With 4 bases removed from V and 5 bases from J, the gap between germline ends came to 12 bases. CDR3 protein: CASSVQGFTEAFF. The CDR3 DNA sequence: TGCGCCAGCAGCGTTCAGGGCTTTACTGAAGCTTTCTTT.

This clone was picked up a small number of times. The V call is TRBV19, the J call TRBJ2-5; D may be TRBD1 (6 bases). Germline V gene data show CDR1 as LNHDA and CDR2 as SQIVND (reference sequence). The CDR3 is 15 residues long. The V end was cut by 3 bases, the J end by 2 bases, with 13 bases between. The CDR3 DNA reads as TGTGCCAGTAGTATCATCGGGCAGGGGCAAGAGACCCAGTACTTC. Its translation: CASSIIGQGQETQYF.

The V and J genes are TRBV5-6 and TRBJ1-1, with D perhaps TRBD1 (6 bases). The ends were cut back, 1 base at V and 3 bases at J, with 16 bases in the middle. In germline, CDR1 is SGHDT, CDR2 YYEEEE. There are 16 residues in the CDR3. For the CDR3, the DNA is TGTGCCAGCAGCTTGAGGTGGGGGCAGGGGCACACTGAAGCTTTCTTT. It codes for CASSLRWGQGHTEAFF.

Regarding this clone: The same CDR3 arises from other DNA sequences in this sample as well. This chain links TRBV11-3 with TRBJ2-2; 7 bases align to TRBD1. J was trimmed by 1 base and V by 1 base; bases with no gene match: 0. The CDR3 sequence is 15 residues long. Germline V lookup: CDR1 SGHNT, CDR2 YENEEA. The CDR3 region is CASSLGQGNTGELFF. CDR3 coding DNA: TGTGCCAGCAGCTTAGGACAGGGGAACACCGGGGAGCTGTTTTTT.

The gene calls are TRBV7-8 and TRBJ2-5, with 8 bases identical to TRBD2. Germline V gene sequence: CDR1 SGHVS, CDR2 FQNEAQ. The CDR3 runs to 16 residues. After removal of 5 bases from V and 5 bases from J, the junction contained 13 bases not matched to a gene. The CDR3: CASSKAGALTRETQYF. The CDR3 DNA reads TGTGCCAGCAGCAAAGCGGGGGCCTTGACACGGGAGACCCAGTACTTC. The full variable domain, in which reference TRBV7-8 and TRBJ2-5 provide the parts outside the CDR3, is GAGVSQSPRYKVAKRGQDVALRCDPISGHVSLFWYQQALGQGPEFLTYFQNEAQLDKSGLPSDRFFAERPEGSVSTLKIQRTQQEDSAVYLCASSKAGALTRETQYFGPGTRLLVL.